The following is a T cell receptor (beta chain) sequence with its context. This entry comes from a study of cytomegalovirus exposure and HLA in healthy donors. A multiplex PCR was run with 60 Vbeta primers and 13 Jbeta primers. Produced via immunoSEQ multiplex PCR; TCRdb's table is partial and in-frame only. The data contain roughly 110,000 clones, more than 65% of them singletons. This clonotype was sampled from a woman aged 45-59 years in good health and CMV-seropositive. The sequenced sample consisted of PBMCs.

CDR3 residues: CASSDTSTGGYEQYF. CDR3 bases: TGTGCCAGCAGCGACACCTCGACAGGGGGCTACGAGCAGTACTTC. The chain employs TRBV9 and TRBJ2-7, with TRBD1 matching over 9 bases. Germline values: CDR1 SGDLS, CDR2 YYNGEE. The ends lost 3 bases at V and 3 bases at J; junction bases unmatched: 7. CDR3 length: 15 amino acids.